One and the same sample provided the 27 T cell receptor beta chains below, sequenced in a study of identical twins. TCRdb itself ran the 5' RACE reads through MiXCR, one entry per CDR3 protein. The sample includes 500,000 to 600,000 distinct CDR3 sequences, less than 25% of them seen just once. This sample also belongs to another study, concerning T cells expressing NK-cell markers.

Input material: CD4+ T cells sorted from blood. The receptor set was obtained from a young woman in good health.

This clonotype occurred a few times. The V gene is TRBV27, the J gene TRBJ2-3, with 9 bases identical to TRBD1. Germline CDR1 MNHEY, CDR2 SMNVEV (reference sequence). V was clipped by 2 bases and J by 7 bases; unmatched bases: 10. This CDR3 spans 16 amino acids. The CDR3 bases are TGTGCCAGCAGTTTAAGAGCCCCACAGGGGGCCTATACGCAGTATTTT. Protein product: CASSLRAPQGAYTQYF.

In its sample, this clonotype was seen once. One junction end does not reproduce the germline sequence, and a read error may be involved. The chain joins TRBV6-5 to TRBJ1-1; D is unclear. This CDR3 is built from 13 residues. Germline-derived CDR1 and CDR2 are MNHEY and SVGAGI. This CDR3 reads CASSHSAQTEAFF. CDR3 in DNA: TGTGCCAGCAGTCACTCCGCTCAAACTGAAGCTTTCTTT.

The chain joins TRBV6-1 to TRBJ2-2; D ambiguous. Trimming shortened V by 6 bases and J by 6 bases, and 11 bases separated the two germline ends. The CDR3 has 13 amino acids. In germline, CDR1 is MNHNS, CDR2 SASEGT. The CDR3 DNA sequence: TGTGCCAGCAGCAGTAGTGGGTCCGGGGAGCTGTTTTTT. It encodes CASSSSGSGELFF.

A few counts support this clonotype. In DNA, the CDR3 is TGTGCCAGCAAGCGAATCCGGGACAGCGAGGGTCCCTATGGCTACACCTTC. Translation gives CASKRIRDSEGPYGYTF. J is TRBJ1-2 and V is TRBV12-3 or TRBV12-4; 7 bases map to TRBD1. Trimming took 7 bases from V and 4 from J; bases not matched to a gene: 18. The CDR3 covers 17 residues.

This clonotype has at least ten counts. This chain links TRBV20-1 with TRBJ1-5; TRBD1 matches 7 bases. Germline CDR1 is DFQATT and CDR2 is SNEGSKA (reference sequence). V was pared by 4 bases and J by 4 bases, with 4 bases of the junction left unmatched. This CDR3 has 13 residues. The CDR3 here is CSAITGENQPQHF. The CDR3 DNA reads TGCAGTGCTATAACAGGGGAAAATCAGCCCCAGCATTTT.

This chain uses TRBV11-2 with TRBJ2-1, with 7 bases lining up with TRBD2. This CDR3 is built from 15 residues. The ends lost 2 bases at V and 9 bases at J; junction bases unmatched: 10. Per the germline V gene, CDR1 is SGHAT and CDR2 is FQNNGV. The CDR3 region is CASSLRASGTGEQFF. The CDR3 DNA reads as TGTGCCAGCAGCTTAAGGGCTAGCGGTACGGGTGAGCAGTTCTTC.

In this sample, this clonotype turned up a few times. The rearrangement links TRBV20-1 to TRBJ2-5, with 8 bases that match TRBD1. Per the germline V gene, CDR1 is DFQATT and CDR2 is SNEGSKA (reference sequence). The CDR3 runs 12 residues. Trimming took 5 bases from V and 3 from J; bases not matched to a gene: 2. CDR3 sequence reads: CSAADREETQYF. CDR3 DNA: TGCAGTGCTGCGGACAGGGAAGAGACCCAGTACTTC.

This sequence joins TRBV10-3 and TRBJ2-7; 10 bases match TRBD2. The V and J ends lost 4 bases and 2 bases, in that order; junction bases with no gene match: 8. CDR1 and CDR2 (germline): ENHRY, SYGVKD. The CDR3 is 16 residues long. DNA for the CDR3: TGTGCCATCAGTGGTGGCTTAGCGGGAGGAGCCTACGAGCAGTACTTC. This gives the protein CAISGGLAGGAYEQYF.

The chain joins TRBV20-1 to TRBJ2-7; no firm D call. The V gene's germline CDR1 is DFQATT and CDR2 SNEGSKA (reference sequence). The CDR3 runs 14 residues. Trimming shortened V by 3 bases and J by 5 bases, and 17 bases separated the two germline ends. CDR3 region: CSASGGRMGHEQYF. In DNA form, the CDR3 reads TGCAGTGCTAGTGGCGGCCGAATGGGCCACGAGCAGTACTTC.

The chain couples TRBV5-1 to TRBJ2-7; no reliable D call. Germline CDR1 reads SGHRS; CDR2 reads YFSETQ. CDR3 length equals 12 residues. V lost 7 bases to trimming and J lost 5 bases, with 13 bases between them. The CDR3 DNA reads as TGCGCCAGCCGCCAGTCGAGCAACGAGCAGTACTTC. Translated, it gives CASRQSSNEQYF.

This clonotype was counted once. Its ends do not fully match the called genes, so a read error is possible. This chain uses TRBV3-1 with TRBJ2-3; D gene unclear. Germline V lookup: CDR1 LGHDT, CDR2 YNNKEL (reference sequence). This CDR3 spans 15 amino acids. This CDR3 reads CACSHLSRGTDTQYF. CDR3 coding DNA: TGTGCCTGCAGCCATTTGTCAAGGGGCACAGATACGCAGTATTTT.

DNA for the CDR3: TGTGCCATCAGTGAGTCGGGGGTATCGGGCTATGGCTACACCTTC. The encoded protein is CAISESGVSGYGYTF. The chain links TRBV10-3 to TRBJ1-2; D is perhaps TRBD1 (5 bases). V was trimmed by 0 bases and J by 4 bases, leaving 12 bases between them. The CDR3 consists of 15 residues. In germline, CDR1 is ENHRY, CDR2 SYGVKD.

In DNA, the CDR3 is TGCAGCGTCCTTCAGGGGTCCACCTACGAGCAGTACTTC. Translation: CSVLQGSTYEQYF. This sequence joins TRBV29-1 and TRBJ2-7, with D possibly being TRBD1 (6 bases). Germline assignment: CDR1 SQVTM and CDR2 ANQGSEA. Trimming stripped 6 bases from V and 2 bases from J, with 14 bases between. The CDR3 has 13 amino acids.

There are a few counts of this clonotype. The CDR3 protein is CASSLSPPGGRHEQFF. The DNA of the CDR3 is TGTGCCAGCAGTTTATCCCCCCCGGGGGGGCGGCATGAGCAGTTCTTC. The rearrangement links TRBV12-3 or TRBV12-4 to TRBJ2-1; 8 bases are shared with TRBD2. With V trimmed by 2 bases and J by 8 bases, 11 bases remained unmatched. This CDR3 region has 16 residues.

The chain joins TRBV9 to TRBJ2-7; D might be TRBD2 (6 bases). V lost 0 bases and J 2 bases, leaving 12 bases between the germline ends. There are 15 residues in the CDR3. The germline CDR1 and CDR2 sequences are SGDLS and YYNGEE. The CDR3: CASSVAGGYTYEQYF. The CDR3 DNA sequence: TGTGCCAGCAGCGTAGCCGGGGGATATACCTACGAGCAGTACTTC.

This clonotype was picked up a small number of times. The chain combines TRBV7-2 with TRBJ2-5, with 11 bases fitting TRBD1. With 5 bases clipped from V and 4 bases from J, the junction kept 3 bases outside the gene matches. The length of the CDR3 is 14 residues. The germline CDR1 and CDR2 sequences are SGHTA and FQGNSA. CDR3 bases: TGTGCCAGCAGCCCGGACAGGGGGCCAGAGACCCAGTACTTC. This sequence encodes CASSPDRGPETQYF.

The rearrangement uses TRBV6-2 or TRBV6-3 and TRBJ2-7, with D unresolved. This CDR3 is built from 16 residues. Germline assignment: CDR1 MNHEY and CDR2 SVGEGT. V lost 2 bases and J 0 bases, leaving 14 bases between the germline ends. The DNA for the CDR3 is TGTGCCAGCAGTTACCCTAAAGACACCCACTCCTACGAGCAGTACTTC. Its protein is CASSYPKDTHSYEQYF.

J is TRBJ2-1 and V is TRBV6-5, with 8 bases that match TRBD1. V shed 2 bases and J 3 bases; nucleotides not matched to a gene: 3. The CDR3 totals 15 residues. Germline CDR1 is MNHEY and CDR2 is SVGAGI. CDR3 in amino acids: CASSYGRGHYNEQFF. Here the CDR3 DNA reads TGTGCCAGCAGTTACGGCAGGGGGCACTACAATGAGCAGTTCTTC.

This clonotype was observed a handful of times. The chain recombines TRBV7-2 with TRBJ2-7; 9 bases are a match to TRBD2. The CDR3 covers 16 residues. Germline values: CDR1 SGHTA, CDR2 FQGNSA. V was clipped by 0 bases and J by 1 base; unmatched bases: 4. CDR3 sequence reads: CASSLAGGLASYEQYF. The DNA for the CDR3 is TGTGCCAGCAGCTTAGCCGGAGGACTAGCGTCCTACGAGCAGTACTTC.

This clonotype was counted a few times. This chain joins TRBV14 and TRBJ1-2, with D possibly being TRBD1 (5 bases). The CDR3 has 14 amino acids. Germline values: CDR1 SGHDN, CDR2 FVKESK. V gave up 2 bases and J gave up 7 bases, with 14 bases separating them. CDR3 in DNA: TGTGCCAGCAGCCAACGGACATCGAGCCGTGGCTACACCTTC. The encoded protein is CASSQRTSSRGYTF.

The rearrangement uses TRBV10-3 and TRBJ1-2; D ambiguous. The V end lost 4 bases, the J end lost 6 bases, and 18 bases lay between the germline ends. The germline V gene encodes CDR1 ENHRY and CDR2 SYGVKD. The CDR3 has 15 residues. CDR3 DNA sequence: TGTGCCATCAGTGGGCTGCAGGAAGGGCCCCATGGCTACACCTTC. Translation: CAISGLQEGPHGYTF.

The rearrangement uses TRBV12-3 or TRBV12-4 and TRBJ2-5; 11 nucleotides align to TRBD2. J was trimmed by 2 bases and V by 1 base; bases with no gene match: 9. This CDR3 spans 18 amino acids. This CDR3 is CASSLEVAGGVGQETQYF. CDR3 DNA: TGTGCCAGCAGTTTAGAGGTAGCGGGAGGGGTAGGGCAAGAGACCCAGTACTTC.

The chain employs TRBV9 and TRBJ2-3; 7 nucleotides line up with TRBD1. J was trimmed by 5 bases and V by 0 bases; bases with no gene match: 3. Germline V gene lookup returns CDR1 SGDLS and CDR2 YYNGEE. The CDR3 spans 14 residues. This CDR3 reads CASSVEAGGDTQYF. The CDR3 bases are TGTGCCAGCAGCGTAGAGGCAGGGGGAGATACGCAGTATTTT.

In this sample, this clonotype turned up a few times. The genes are TRBV9 and TRBJ1-1, with 9 bases lining up with TRBD1. V trimming: 3 bases; J trimming: 0 bases; junction bases outside the gene matches: 3. The CDR3 contains 15 residues. Germline V gives CDR1 SGDLS, CDR2 YYNGEE. For the CDR3, the DNA is TGTGCCAGCAGCGAACAGGGGGCTATGAACACTGAAGCTTTCTTT. Translating gives CASSEQGAMNTEAFF.

CDR3 nucleotide sequence: TGTGCCAGCAGCTTAGCGGGAGCCCCGACAGATACGCAGTATTTT. As protein: CASSLAGAPTDTQYF. The chain recombines TRBV7-9 with TRBJ2-3, with a weak D call TRBD2 (5 bases). With 0 bases removed from V and 3 bases from J, the gap between germline ends came to 10 bases. Germline CDR1 and CDR2: SEHNR and FQNEAQ (reference sequence). This CDR3 has 15 residues.

CDR3 DNA: TGTGCCAGCAGTTCCCCCTTGACAGGGCATAGGGAGCAGTTCTTC. Translation: CASSSPLTGHREQFF. The gene calls are TRBV27 and TRBJ2-1, with 7 nucleotides matching TRBD1. The germline CDR1 and CDR2 sequences are MNHEY and SMNVEV (reference sequence). Trimming took 4 bases from V and 10 from J; bases not matched to a gene: 13. This CDR3 is built from 15 residues.

The sample holds a few counts of this clonotype. The chain links TRBV5-1 to TRBJ2-3, with D perhaps matching TRBD2 (6 bases). Germline CDR1 is SGHRS and CDR2 is YFSETQ. This CDR3 region has 15 residues. V was cut by 0 bases and J by 3 bases, with 11 bases left in between. CDR3 loop: CASSLGSGETDTQYF. The DNA for the CDR3 is TGCGCCAGCAGCTTGGGTTCGGGAGAGACAGATACGCAGTATTTT.